The clone carrying this T cell receptor (beta chain) was seen ten or more times. CDR3 length: 14 amino acids. V was clipped by 2 bases and J by 2 bases; unmatched bases: 1. Per the germline V gene, CDR1 is SGHRS and CDR2 is YFSETQ. The sample's time point: blood at routine non-recurrence follow-up after resection. This entry comes from a study of spatial heterogeneity in lung cancer. MiXCR, run by TCRdb on the 5' RACE reads, gives a single entry per CDR3 protein. This table holds around 41,000 distinct CDR3 sequences, approximately 22% found once. The receptor comes from a female donor with early-stage non-small cell lung cancer. This sequence joins TRBV5-1 and TRBJ2-5; 9 bases match TRBD1. The sample consisted of PBMCs, taken at follow-up. CDR3 DNA sequence: TGCGCCAGCAGCTTAGGGACAGGGCAAGAGACCCAGTACTTC. Translating it yields CASSLGTGQETQYF.